This T cell receptor beta chain emerged from a study of shared clonotypes between healthy human individuals. About the research overall: In total, the donors were two women and a few men aged 18 to 49. Used for every donor were three CD4 naive, three CD4 memory, two CD8 naive and one CD8 memory plate.

Here immunoSEQ multiplex PCR was the method, and the copy in TCRdb shows in-frame clones only, minus some. The repertoire consists of around 200,000 clones, with approximately 61% occurring once and the leading ten covering 10%. About this clone: The antigen is not known.

Study results and limitations: In general, naive subsets displayed greater estimated richness than memory subsets did. Blood alone was sampled, and tissue repertoires likely differ.

Material: memory CD4+ T cells sorted from blood. Regarding subset: CD45RA-negative fraction. The TCR sequence derives from a man under 40 in good health.

The CDR3 is CASSVGGNTGELFF. CDR3 coding DNA: TGTGCCAGCAGTGTTGGCGGGAACACCGGGGAGCTGTTTTTT. J is TRBJ2-2 and V is TRBV2; D is ambiguous. The CDR3 extends over 14 amino acids. CDR1 and CDR2 from the germline V gene are SNHLY and FYNNEI. V shed 4 bases and J shed 1 base, with 7 bases lying between them.